This TCR beta chain was identified during a study of response to subunit inactivated influenza vaccine. One entry per CDR3 protein, called by TCRdb with MiXCR from the RT-PCR reads. The data hold hundreds of thousands of distinct CDR3 sequences, with 18% observed a single time. Overall study findings and caveats: Few additional T cells are recruited per seasonal influenza vaccination, authors suggested.

This CDR3 has 13 residues. V was clipped by 7 bases and J by 1 base; unmatched bases: 6. CDR1 and CDR2 from the germline V gene are SQVTM and ANQGSEA. In its sample, this clonotype was seen a few times. Its target is unknown. The TCR comes from a man in his fifties or sixties who received an inactivated influenza vaccine. The specimen was PBMCs from blood, collected approximately 5 days after vaccination. This chain connects TRBV29-1 to TRBJ2-7, with 8 bases lining up with TRBD2. The CDR3 nucleotides read TGCAGCGCCCAGCGGGAGAATTCCTACGAGCAGTACTTC. It is translated as CSAQRENSYEQYF.